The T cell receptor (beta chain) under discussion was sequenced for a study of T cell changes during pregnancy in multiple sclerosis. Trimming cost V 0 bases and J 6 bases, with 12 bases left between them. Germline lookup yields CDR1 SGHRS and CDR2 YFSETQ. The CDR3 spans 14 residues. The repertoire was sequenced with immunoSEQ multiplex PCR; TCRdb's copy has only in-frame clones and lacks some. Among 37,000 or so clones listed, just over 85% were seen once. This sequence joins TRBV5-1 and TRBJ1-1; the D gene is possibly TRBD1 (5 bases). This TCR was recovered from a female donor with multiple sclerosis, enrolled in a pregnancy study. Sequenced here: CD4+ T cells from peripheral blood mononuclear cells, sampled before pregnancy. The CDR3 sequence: CASSLDGGLAEAFF. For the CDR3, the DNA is TGCGCCAGCAGCTTGGATGGGGGGTTGGCTGAAGCTTTCTTT.